The 14 T cell receptor beta chains below all came from one sample that was sequenced in a study of CD8+ T cells in alopecia areata. Once RNA had been extracted, it was reverse transcribed into cDNA to act as the sequencing template. Libraries were prepared by immunoSEQ multiplex PCR; TCRdb keeps only in-frame clonotypes and omits some of them. The sample contains about 150,000 clones, over 80% of which appear only once. The sample here was CD8+ T cells sorted from blood, taken at week 0. These receptors were obtained from a human donor with alopecia areata.

This chain links TRBV27 with TRBJ2-2; tentative D call: TRBD2 (5 bases). V lost 2 bases to trimming and J lost 5 bases, with 12 bases between them. The CDR3 length is 15 residues. CDR1 and CDR2 (germline): MNHEY, SMNVEV (reference sequence). CDR3 loop: CASSLQISGTGELFF. CDR3 nucleotides: TGTGCCAGCAGTTTACAAATATCGGGGACCGGGGAGCTGTTTTTT.

The rearrangement links TRBV7-9 to TRBJ2-1; 13 bases fit TRBD2. V lost 4 bases and J lost 7; bases outside the gene matches: 1. CDR1 SEHNR and CDR2 FQNEAQ come from the germline V gene (reference sequence). CDR3 length equals 14 residues. The CDR3 DNA reads TGTGCCAGCAGCTCGACTAGCGGGAGGAATGAGCAGTTCTTC. It translates to CASSSTSGRNEQFF.

The CDR3 nucleotides are TGTGCCAGCAGCGTTTCGACTGAGCAGTTCTTC. It codes for CASSVSTEQFF. The chain couples TRBV5-4 to TRBJ2-1; D gene ambiguous. The V end lost 4 bases, the J end lost 9 bases, and 8 bases lay between the germline ends. The germline gives CDR1 SGHNT, CDR2 YYREEE (reference sequence). The CDR3 is 11 amino acids.

The chain links TRBV6-5 to TRBJ2-1; D is tentatively TRBD1 or TRBD2 (5 bases each). The CDR3 is 13 amino acids. CDR1 is MNHEY, CDR2 SVGAGI, per germline. Trimming removed 2 bases from V and 6 bases from J, with 8 bases in between. The CDR3 DNA is TGTGCCAGCAGTTACGGGGGAACCAATGAGCAGTTCTTC. Protein: CASSYGGTNEQFF.

The chain uses TRBV29-1 and TRBJ1-1; D is perhaps TRBD1 (5 bases). Germline-derived CDR1 and CDR2 are SQVTM and ANQGSEA. Deletions cut 6 bases from V and 6 bases from J, with 17 bases between. This CDR3 region has 13 residues. The CDR3 nucleotides are TGCAGCGTCAACCTCCCGGGGGGTCCTGAAGCTTTCTTT. This gives the protein CSVNLPGGPEAFF.

The chain couples TRBV30 to TRBJ2-2; maybe TRBD2 (6 bases). Trimming stripped 0 bases from V and 6 bases from J, with 8 bases between. Germline lookup yields CDR1 GTSNPN and CDR2 SVGIG (reference sequence). This CDR3 spans 13 amino acids. CDR3: CAWSVWGAGELFF. The CDR3, as DNA: TGTGCCTGGAGTGTATGGGGGGCCGGGGAGCTGTTTTTT.

This sequence joins TRBV25-1 and TRBJ2-7; D gene ambiguous. This CDR3 is 12 amino acids long. Germline-derived CDR1 and CDR2 are MGHDK and SYGVNS. Trimming removed 2 bases from V and 3 bases from J, with 5 bases in between. The DNA for the CDR3 is TGTGCCAGCAGTGAAGGTGACTACGAGCAGTACTTC. The encoded protein is CASSEGDYEQYF.

The V call is TRBV30, the J call TRBJ1-1; unclear D gene. CDR1 is GTSNPN, CDR2 SVGIG, per germline (reference sequence). V lost 1 base and J 0 bases, leaving 3 bases between the germline ends. The CDR3 spans 12 residues. CDR3 protein: CAWSEMNTEAFF. The CDR3 DNA sequence: TGTGCCTGGAGTGAAATGAACACTGAAGCTTTCTTT. Combining the CDR3 with reference TRBV30 and TRBJ1-1 gives the whole variable domain SQTIHQWPATLVQPVGSPLSLECTVEGTSNPNLYWYRQAAGRGLQLLFYSVGIGQISSEVPQNLSASRPQDRQFILSSKKLLLSDSGFYLCAWSEMNTEAFFGQGTRLTVV.

V usage is TRBV19 and J usage is TRBJ2-1; 12 nucleotides line up with TRBD2. The V and J ends lost 6 bases and 7 bases, in that order; junction bases with no gene match: 7. Looked up from germline, CDR1 is LNHDA and CDR2 is SQIVND (reference sequence). The CDR3 spans 15 residues. CDR3 in DNA: TGTGCCAGTAGCGTGACTAGCGGGGGCGGGAATGAGCAGTTCTTC. Its translation: CASSVTSGGGNEQFF.

The J gene is TRBJ2-1, the V gene TRBV27, with D perhaps TRBD2 (6 bases). This CDR3 region has 16 residues. CDR1 MNHEY and CDR2 SMNVEV come from the germline V gene (reference sequence). Trimming left V 8 bases short and J 7 bases short, with 24 bases between. CDR3 sequence: CASGTSGTGLWNEQFF. CDR3 coding DNA: TGTGCCAGCGGAACATCCGGGACTGGGTTATGGAATGAGCAGTTCTTC.

V gene TRBV5-6 combines with J gene TRBJ2-7; unclear D gene. The CDR3 sequence is 14 residues long. The germline V gene has CDR1 SGHDT and CDR2 YYEEEE. V shed 1 base and J shed 0 bases, with 8 bases lying between them. The CDR3 loop reads CASSLLASSYEQYF. CDR3 nucleotides: TGTGCCAGCAGCTTGCTGGCCTCCTCCTACGAGCAGTACTTC.

The chain joins TRBV5-1 to TRBJ2-7, with D unresolved. This CDR3 is 13 amino acids long. In germline, CDR1 is SGHRS, CDR2 YFSETQ. The germline V and J ends were trimmed by 0 bases and 2 bases, with 6 bases remaining between them. CDR3 sequence reads: CASSLDGAYEQYF. The DNA of the CDR3 is TGCGCCAGCAGCTTGGACGGAGCCTACGAGCAGTACTTC. The full variable domain, in which reference TRBV5-1 and TRBJ2-7 provide the parts outside the CDR3, is KAGVTQTPRYLIKTRGQQVTLSCSPISGHRSVSWYQQTPGQGLQFLFEYFSETQRNKGNFPGRFSGRQFSNSRSEMNVSTLELGDSALYLCASSLDGAYEQYFGPGTRLTVT.

The sample holds one count of this clone. V usage is TRBV2 and J usage is TRBJ2-7; 7 nucleotides agree with TRBD2. With V trimmed by 9 bases and J by 3 bases, 11 bases remained unmatched. The CDR3 has 14 amino acids. Germline V gene sequence: CDR1 SNHLY, CDR2 FYNNEI. The CDR3 loop reads CASYDARDYYEQYF. CDR3 coding DNA: TGTGCCAGTTACGACGCCAGGGACTACTACGAGCAGTACTTC.

The chain combines TRBV27 with TRBJ2-2; weak D call: TRBD1 (5 bases). CDR1 MNHEY and CDR2 SMNVEV come from the germline V gene (reference sequence). Trimming removed 7 bases at V and 2 bases at J, with 11 bases between. The CDR3 contains 14 residues. For the CDR3, the DNA is TGTGCCAGCACCTGGACACTTAACACCGGGGAGCTGTTTTTT. Its translation: CASTWTLNTGELFF.